This T cell receptor beta chain comes out of a study of neurological immune-mediated disorders. This CDR3 is 15 amino acids long. The V segment lost 5 bases and the J segment 6 bases; nucleotides outside the gene matches: 6. Germline values: CDR1 SEHNR, CDR2 FQNEAQ (reference sequence). 5'RACE employing 10-nucleotide random UMIs yielded the cDNA. From 15-18 subjects, each sequencing run yielded over 170 million TCR-beta sequences. TCRdb independently ran MiXCR on the 5' RACE reads; one entry per CDR3 protein. The table lists approximately 130,000 distinct CDR3 sequences, more than 2.5% of them singletons, with 1% to 1.5% in the top ten. This clonotype was seen repeatedly, ten times or more.

This sequence originates from a woman aged 25-40 years with multiple sclerosis. Sequenced: PBMCs. The V and J genes are TRBV7-9 and TRBJ2-2, with 10 positions matching TRBD2. The CDR3, as DNA: TGTGCCAGCAGCCCCCCTAGCGGGAGACCCGGGGAGCTGTTTTTT. Its translation: CASSPPSGRPGELFF.